This passage covers 4 T cell receptor beta chains from one sample sequenced in a study of read filtering for tumor transcriptome and immune sequencing. The library was built from around 0.4 ug RNA with molecular barcoded adaptors for alpha/delta and beta/gamma chains. TCRdb re-called the reads through MiXCR, storing one row per CDR3 protein. The data contain about 57,000 distinct CDR3 sequences, about 14% of them seen just once; the ten biggest clones take up roughly 45%. Sequenced material: a population of CD138-negative cells sorted from bone marrow. The receptors stem from a donor aged 40 or older with multiple myeloma.

Many counts were recorded for this clonotype. The CDR3 protein is CASSSDSSGGLSTYNEQFF. CDR3 DNA: TGTGCCAGTAGTTCCGACTCAAGCGGGGGCCTCAGCACCTACAATGAGCAGTTCTTC. The chain links TRBV19 to TRBJ2-1, with 8 bases aligning to TRBD2. Germline V CDR1 and CDR2: LNHDA, SQIVND (reference sequence). The ends lost 5 bases at V and 2 bases at J; junction bases unmatched: 17. CDR3 length: 19 residues.

The CDR3 bases are TGTGCCAGCAGTTTCACTAGCGGGAGGGGAAGAGAGCAGTTCTTC. It encodes CASSFTSGRGREQFF. The V call is TRBV12-3 or TRBV12-4, the J call TRBJ2-1; 13 nucleotides agree with TRBD2. The CDR3 is 15 amino acids. The junction had 6 bases not matched to a gene; V was cut back by 3 bases and J by 10 bases.

This clonotype was recorded at least ten times. The gene calls are TRBV20-1 and TRBJ2-7; 10 nucleotides line up with TRBD1. Looked up from germline, CDR1 is DFQATT and CDR2 is SNEGSKA (reference sequence). The V segment lost 6 bases and the J segment 3 bases; nucleotides outside the gene matches: 8. The CDR3 length is 14 residues. CDR3 DNA sequence: TGCAGTGCCGCCGACAGGGGGCTCGGCTACGAGCAGTACTTC. It encodes CSAADRGLGYEQYF.

This clonotype was observed at least ten times. The chain is built from TRBV7-9 and TRBJ2-2; a possible D gene is TRBD1 (6 bases). With 11 bases removed from V and 6 bases from J, the gap between germline ends came to 16 bases. Looked up from germline, CDR1 is SEHNR and CDR2 is FQNEAQ (reference sequence). The CDR3 length is 13 residues. The CDR3 bases are TGTGCCTGGGGGCGCGGATCTTCCGGGGAGCTGTTTTTT. Translating it yields CAWGRGSSGELFF.